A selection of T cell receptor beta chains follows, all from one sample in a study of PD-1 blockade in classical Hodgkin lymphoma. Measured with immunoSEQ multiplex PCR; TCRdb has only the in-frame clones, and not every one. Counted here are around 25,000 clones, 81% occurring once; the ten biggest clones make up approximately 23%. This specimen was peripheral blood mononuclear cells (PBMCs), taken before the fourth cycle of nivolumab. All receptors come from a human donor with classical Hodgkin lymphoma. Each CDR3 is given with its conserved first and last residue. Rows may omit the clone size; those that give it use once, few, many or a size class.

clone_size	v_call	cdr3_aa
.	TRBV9	CASSVASGALAKNIQYF
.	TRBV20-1	CSAGRGETQYF
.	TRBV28	CASSLFGSDRNTIYF
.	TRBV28	CASLALNQPQHF
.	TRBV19	CASSKKGLATPNEQFF
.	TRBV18	CASSPRQEANTEAFF
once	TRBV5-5	CASSSHPDTQYF
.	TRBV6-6	CASSTSGGARNEQFF
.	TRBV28	CASSSVAYTEAFF
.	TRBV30	CAWSAPAGPYGTDTQYF
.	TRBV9	CASSVGGTGFQETQYF
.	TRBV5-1	CASSLVPTEFTFSPLHF
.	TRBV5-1	CASSYGTGVPNYGYTF
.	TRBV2	CASLTSRGPHTGELFF
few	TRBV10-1	CASSGTARFNTEAFF
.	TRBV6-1	CASKISGRVPETQYF
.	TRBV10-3	CAISFATSGSTDTQYF
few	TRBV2	CASSEGRVGLLYQETQYF
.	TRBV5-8	CASSLDGTVAKNIQYF
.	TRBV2	CASSVYGELFF
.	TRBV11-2	CASSLGGDTQYF
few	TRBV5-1	CASSLGMLGDTQYF
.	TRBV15	CATSRDFASGGGETQYF
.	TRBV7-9	CASSATGGFDQPQHF
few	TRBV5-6	CASSIAQGPLSTQYF
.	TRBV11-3	CASSSGRSTDTQYF
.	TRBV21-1	CASSKVGYF
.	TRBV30	CAWSEGGAHSGNTIYF
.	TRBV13	CASSFRGGQGLFQYF
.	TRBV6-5	CASSYSRTGASEQYF
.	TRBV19	CASSIGEKLFF
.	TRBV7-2	CASSRKGALGYTF
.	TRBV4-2	CASSPRTSGYNEQFF
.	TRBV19	CASSMTAPGPRRNQPQHF
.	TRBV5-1	CASSATASSPLHF
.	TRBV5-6	CASSLPDRGIYGYTF
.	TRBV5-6	CASSFSLDGRPYEQYF
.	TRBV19	CASSSWVGETQYF
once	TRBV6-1	CASSLSTGLTDTQYF
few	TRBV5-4	CASSHRPNTEAFF
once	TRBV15	CATSSLEWRETHFSTGELFF
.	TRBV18	CASSPYFLAGDTGELFF
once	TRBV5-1	CASSLDPRNTYEQYF
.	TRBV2	CASRGSVLAYSNQPQHF